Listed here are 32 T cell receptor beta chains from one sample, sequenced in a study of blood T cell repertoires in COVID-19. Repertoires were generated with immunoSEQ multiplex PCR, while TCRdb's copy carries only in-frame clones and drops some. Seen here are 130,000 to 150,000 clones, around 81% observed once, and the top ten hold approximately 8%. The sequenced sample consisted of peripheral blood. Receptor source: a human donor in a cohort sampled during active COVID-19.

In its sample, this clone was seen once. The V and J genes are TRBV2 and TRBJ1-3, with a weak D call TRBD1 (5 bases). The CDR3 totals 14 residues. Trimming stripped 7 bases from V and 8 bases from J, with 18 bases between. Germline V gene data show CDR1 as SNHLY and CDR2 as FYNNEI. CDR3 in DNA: TGTGCCAGCATAGTTGATGGGGCTGCGCACACCATATATTTT. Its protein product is CASIVDGAAHTIYF.

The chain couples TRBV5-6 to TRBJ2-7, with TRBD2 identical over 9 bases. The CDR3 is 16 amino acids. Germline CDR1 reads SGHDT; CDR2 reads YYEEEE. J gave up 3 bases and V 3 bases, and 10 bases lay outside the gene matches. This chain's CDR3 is CASSSTGTSRGYEQYF. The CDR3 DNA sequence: TGTGCCAGCAGCTCTACCGGGACTAGCAGGGGCTACGAGCAGTACTTC.

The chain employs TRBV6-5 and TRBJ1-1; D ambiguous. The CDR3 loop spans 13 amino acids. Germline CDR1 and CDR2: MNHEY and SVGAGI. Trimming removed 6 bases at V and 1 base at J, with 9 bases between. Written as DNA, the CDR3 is TGTGCCAGCAGAGAGAACCCGAACACTGAAGCTTTCTTT. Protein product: CASRENPNTEAFF.

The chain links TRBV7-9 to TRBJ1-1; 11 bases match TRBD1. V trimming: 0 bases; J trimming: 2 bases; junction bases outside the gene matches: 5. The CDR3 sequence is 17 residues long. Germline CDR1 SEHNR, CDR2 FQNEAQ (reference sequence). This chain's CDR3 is CASSLAFGTGGNTEAFF. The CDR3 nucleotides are TGTGCCAGCAGCTTAGCCTTCGGGACAGGGGGAAACACTGAAGCTTTCTTT.

The DNA of the CDR3 is TGTGCCAGCAGCCGGGCGGGGACAGGGTCAGCTGTCCAGTACTTC. It specifies CASSRAGTGSAVQYF. The V gene is TRBV28, the J gene TRBJ2-5; TRBD1 aligns across 9 bases. Trimming took 6 bases from V and 10 from J; bases not matched to a gene: 15. This CDR3 contains 15 residues. CDR1 is MDHEN, CDR2 SYDVKM, per germline.

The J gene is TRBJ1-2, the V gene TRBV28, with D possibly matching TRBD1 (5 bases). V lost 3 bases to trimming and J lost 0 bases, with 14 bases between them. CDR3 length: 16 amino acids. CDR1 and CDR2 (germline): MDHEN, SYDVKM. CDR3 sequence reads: CASSFTQGQANYGYTF. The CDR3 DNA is TGTGCCAGCAGTTTTACCCAGGGTCAAGCTAACTATGGCTACACCTTC.

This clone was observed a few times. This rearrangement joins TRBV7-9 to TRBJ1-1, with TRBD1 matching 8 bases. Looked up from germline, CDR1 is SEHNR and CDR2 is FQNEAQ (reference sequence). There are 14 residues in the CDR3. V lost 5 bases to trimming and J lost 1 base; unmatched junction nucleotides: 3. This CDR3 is CASSPGQGNTEAFF. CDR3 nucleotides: TGTGCCAGCAGCCCCGGACAGGGGAACACTGAAGCTTTCTTT.

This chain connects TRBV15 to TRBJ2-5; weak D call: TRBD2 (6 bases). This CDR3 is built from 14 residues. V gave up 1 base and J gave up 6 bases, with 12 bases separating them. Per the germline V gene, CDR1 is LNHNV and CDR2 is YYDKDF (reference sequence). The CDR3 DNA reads TGTGCCACCAGCAGAGTCTTCGGCGGGAAGACCCAGTACTTC. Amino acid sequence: CATSRVFGGKTQYF. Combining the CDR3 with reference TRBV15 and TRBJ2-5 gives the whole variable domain DAMVIQNPRYQVTQFGKPVTLSCSQTLNHNVMYWYQQKSSQAPKLLFHYYDKDFNNEADTPDNFQSRRPNTSFCFLDIRSPGLGDTAMYLCATSRVFGGKTQYFGPGTRLLVL.

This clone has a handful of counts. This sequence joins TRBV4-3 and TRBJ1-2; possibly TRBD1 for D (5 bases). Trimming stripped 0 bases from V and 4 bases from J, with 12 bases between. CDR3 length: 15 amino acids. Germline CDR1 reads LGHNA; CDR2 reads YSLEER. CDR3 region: CASSQEIQGIYGYTF. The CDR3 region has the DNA TGCGCCAGCAGCCAAGAGATCCAGGGTATCTATGGCTACACCTTC.

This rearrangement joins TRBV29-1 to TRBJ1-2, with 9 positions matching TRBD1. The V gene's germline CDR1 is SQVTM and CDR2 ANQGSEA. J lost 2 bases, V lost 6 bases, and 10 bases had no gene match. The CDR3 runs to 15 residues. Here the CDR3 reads CSVTGTGFTNYGYTF. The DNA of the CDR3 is TGCAGCGTGACCGGGACAGGGTTTACCAACTATGGCTACACCTTC.

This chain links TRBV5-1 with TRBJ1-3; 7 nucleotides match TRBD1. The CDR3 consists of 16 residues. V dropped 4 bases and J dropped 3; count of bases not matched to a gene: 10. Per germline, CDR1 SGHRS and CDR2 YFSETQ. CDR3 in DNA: TGCGCCAGCAGCCCCGCGACAGGGCTCGTTGGAAACACCATATATTTT. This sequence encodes CASSPATGLVGNTIYF.

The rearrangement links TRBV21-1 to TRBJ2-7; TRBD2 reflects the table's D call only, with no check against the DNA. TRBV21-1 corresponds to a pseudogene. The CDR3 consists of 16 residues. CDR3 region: CASSKDRGGADYEQYF. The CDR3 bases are TGTGCCAGCAGCAAAGATAGGGGGGGGGCGGACTACGAGCAGTACTTC.

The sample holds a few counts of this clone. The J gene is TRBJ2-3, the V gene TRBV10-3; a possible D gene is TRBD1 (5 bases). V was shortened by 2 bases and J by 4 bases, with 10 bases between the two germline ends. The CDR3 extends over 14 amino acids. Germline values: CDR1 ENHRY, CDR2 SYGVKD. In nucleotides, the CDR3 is TGTGCCATCAGTGAGCCAGGGTTCGCAGATACGCAGTATTTT. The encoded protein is CAISEPGFADTQYF.

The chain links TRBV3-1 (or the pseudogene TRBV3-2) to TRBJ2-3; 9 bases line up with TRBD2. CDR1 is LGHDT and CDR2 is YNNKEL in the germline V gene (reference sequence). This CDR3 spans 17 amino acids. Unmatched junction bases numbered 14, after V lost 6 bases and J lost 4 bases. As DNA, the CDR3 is TGTGCCAGCAGGGCTAAAGCGGGAGGAATCCCCCCAGATACGCAGTATTTT. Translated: CASRAKAGGIPPDTQYF.

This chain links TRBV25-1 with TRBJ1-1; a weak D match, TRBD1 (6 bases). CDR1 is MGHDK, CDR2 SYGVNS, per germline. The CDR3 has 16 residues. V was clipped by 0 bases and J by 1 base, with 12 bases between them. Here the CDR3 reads CASSEYVGGANTEAFF. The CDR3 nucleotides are TGTGCCAGCAGTGAATATGTCGGGGGGGCGAACACTGAAGCTTTCTTT.

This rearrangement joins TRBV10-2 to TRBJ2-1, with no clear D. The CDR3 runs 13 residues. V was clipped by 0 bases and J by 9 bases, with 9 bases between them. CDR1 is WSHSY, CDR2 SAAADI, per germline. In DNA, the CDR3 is TGCGCCAGCAGTGAGTCGAGCCGAGGTGAGCAGTTCTTC. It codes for CASSESSRGEQFF.

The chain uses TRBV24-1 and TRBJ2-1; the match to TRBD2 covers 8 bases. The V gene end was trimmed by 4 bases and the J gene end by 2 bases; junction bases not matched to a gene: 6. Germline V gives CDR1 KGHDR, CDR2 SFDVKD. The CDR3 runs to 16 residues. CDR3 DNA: TGTGCCACCAGTGACCCCAGCGGGAGTCCCTACAATGAGCAGTTCTTC. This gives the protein CATSDPSGSPYNEQFF.

The CDR3 DNA is TGTGCCAGCAGCGGGACAGGGTCAGGCAATCAGCCCCAGCATTTT. Its translation: CASSGTGSGNQPQHF. The genes are TRBV6-5 and TRBJ1-5; 9 bases fit TRBD1. CDR1 and CDR2 (germline): MNHEY, SVGAGI. J gave up 2 bases and V 6 bases, and 5 bases lay outside the gene matches. The CDR3 covers 15 residues.

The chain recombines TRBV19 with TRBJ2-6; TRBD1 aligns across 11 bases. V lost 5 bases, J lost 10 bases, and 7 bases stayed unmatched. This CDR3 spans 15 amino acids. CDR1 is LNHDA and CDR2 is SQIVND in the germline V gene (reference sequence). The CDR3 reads CASSSGQGARNVLTF. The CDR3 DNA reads TGTGCCAGTAGTTCCGGACAGGGGGCGCGGAACGTCCTGACTTTC.

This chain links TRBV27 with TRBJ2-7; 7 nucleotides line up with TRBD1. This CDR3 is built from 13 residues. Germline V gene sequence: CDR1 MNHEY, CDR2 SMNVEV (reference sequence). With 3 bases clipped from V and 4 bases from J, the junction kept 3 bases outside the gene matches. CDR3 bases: TGTGCCAGCAGTTTTGGGACAGCATACGAGCAGTACTTC. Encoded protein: CASSFGTAYEQYF.

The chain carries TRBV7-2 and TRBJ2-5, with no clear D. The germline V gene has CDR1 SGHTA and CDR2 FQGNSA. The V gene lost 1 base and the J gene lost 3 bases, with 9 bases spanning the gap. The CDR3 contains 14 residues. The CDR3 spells CASSLVAAEETQYF. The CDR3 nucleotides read TGTGCCAGCAGCTTAGTTGCGGCAGAAGAGACCCAGTACTTC.

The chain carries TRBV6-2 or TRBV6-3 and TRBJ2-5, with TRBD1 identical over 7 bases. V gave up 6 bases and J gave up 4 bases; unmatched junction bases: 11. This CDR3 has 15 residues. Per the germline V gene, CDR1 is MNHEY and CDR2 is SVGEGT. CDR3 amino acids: CASSSTTGLRETQYF. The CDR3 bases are TGTGCCAGCAGCTCCACGACAGGGCTTCGAGAGACCCAGTACTTC.

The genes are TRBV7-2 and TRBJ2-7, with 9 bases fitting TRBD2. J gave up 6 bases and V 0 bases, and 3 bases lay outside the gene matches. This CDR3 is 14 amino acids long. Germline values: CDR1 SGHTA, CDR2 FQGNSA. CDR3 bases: TGTGCCAGCAGCTTAGCTAGCGGGAGAACCGAGCAGTACTTC. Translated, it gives CASSLASGRTEQYF.

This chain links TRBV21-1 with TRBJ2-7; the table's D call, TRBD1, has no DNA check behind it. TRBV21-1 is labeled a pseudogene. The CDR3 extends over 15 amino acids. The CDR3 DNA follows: TGTGCCAGCAGCAAAAGGGGACAGGGAACCTACGAGCAGTACTTC. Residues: CASSKRGQGTYEQYF.

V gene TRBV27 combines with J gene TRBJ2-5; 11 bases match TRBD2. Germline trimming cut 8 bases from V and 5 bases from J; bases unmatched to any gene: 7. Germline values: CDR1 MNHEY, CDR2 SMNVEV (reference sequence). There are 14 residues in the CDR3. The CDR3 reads CASQTGTSGETQYF. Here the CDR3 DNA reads TGTGCCAGCCAAACCGGGACTAGCGGTGAGACCCAGTACTTC.

Written as DNA, the CDR3 is TGTGCCAGCAGCATTCTAGCGGGGTCCTACAATGAGCAGTTCTTC. Protein: CASSILAGSYNEQFF. The chain couples TRBV7-6 to TRBJ2-1, with 9 positions matching TRBD2. With 5 bases clipped from V and 1 base from J, the junction kept 3 bases outside the gene matches. There are 15 residues in the CDR3. Germline V lookup: CDR1 SGHVS, CDR2 FNYEAQ.

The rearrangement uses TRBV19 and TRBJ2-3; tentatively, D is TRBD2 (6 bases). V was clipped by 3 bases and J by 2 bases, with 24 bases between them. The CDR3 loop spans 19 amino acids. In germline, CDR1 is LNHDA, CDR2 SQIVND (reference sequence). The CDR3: CASSIPRMTISGPTDTQYF. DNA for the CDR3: TGTGCCAGTAGTATCCCCAGGATGACGATTAGCGGACCCACAGATACGCAGTATTTT. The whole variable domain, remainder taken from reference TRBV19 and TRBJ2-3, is DGGITQSPKYLFRKEGQNVTLSCEQNLNHDAMYWYRQDPGQGLRLIYYSQIVNDFQKGDIAEGYSVSREKKESFPLTVTSAQKNPTAFYLCASSIPRMTISGPTDTQYFGPGTRLTVL.

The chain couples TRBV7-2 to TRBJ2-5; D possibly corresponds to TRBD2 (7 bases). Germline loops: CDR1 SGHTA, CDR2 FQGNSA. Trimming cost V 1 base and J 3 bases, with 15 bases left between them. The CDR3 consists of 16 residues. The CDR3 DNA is TGTGCCAGCAGCTTAGTGGGGGCAGGGAGGGAAGAGACCCAGTACTTC. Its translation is CASSLVGAGREETQYF.

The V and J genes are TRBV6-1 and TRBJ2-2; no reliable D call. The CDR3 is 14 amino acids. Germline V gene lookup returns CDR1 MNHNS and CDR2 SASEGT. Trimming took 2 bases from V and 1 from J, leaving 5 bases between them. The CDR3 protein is CASSEPRNTGELFF. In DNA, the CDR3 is TGTGCCAGCAGTGAACCGAGGAACACCGGGGAGCTGTTTTTT.

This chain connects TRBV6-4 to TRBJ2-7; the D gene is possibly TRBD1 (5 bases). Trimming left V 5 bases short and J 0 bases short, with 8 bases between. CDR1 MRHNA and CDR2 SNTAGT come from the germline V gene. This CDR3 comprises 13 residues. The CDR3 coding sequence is TGTGCCAGCAGTACCCAGGGCTCCTACGAGCAGTACTTC. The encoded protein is CASSTQGSYEQYF.

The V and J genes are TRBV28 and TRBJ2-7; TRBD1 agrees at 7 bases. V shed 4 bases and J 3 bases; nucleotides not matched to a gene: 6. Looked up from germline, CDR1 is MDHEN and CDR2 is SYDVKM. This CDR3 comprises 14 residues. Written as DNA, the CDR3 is TGTGCCAGCAGTTCTACCGGGACAGTCTACGAGCAGTACTTC. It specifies CASSSTGTVYEQYF.

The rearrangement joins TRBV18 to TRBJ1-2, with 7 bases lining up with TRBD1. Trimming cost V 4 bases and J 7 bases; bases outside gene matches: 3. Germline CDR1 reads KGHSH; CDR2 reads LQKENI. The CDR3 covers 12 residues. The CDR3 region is CASSQGASGYTF. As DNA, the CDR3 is TGTGCCAGCTCACAGGGGGCGTCTGGCTACACCTTC.